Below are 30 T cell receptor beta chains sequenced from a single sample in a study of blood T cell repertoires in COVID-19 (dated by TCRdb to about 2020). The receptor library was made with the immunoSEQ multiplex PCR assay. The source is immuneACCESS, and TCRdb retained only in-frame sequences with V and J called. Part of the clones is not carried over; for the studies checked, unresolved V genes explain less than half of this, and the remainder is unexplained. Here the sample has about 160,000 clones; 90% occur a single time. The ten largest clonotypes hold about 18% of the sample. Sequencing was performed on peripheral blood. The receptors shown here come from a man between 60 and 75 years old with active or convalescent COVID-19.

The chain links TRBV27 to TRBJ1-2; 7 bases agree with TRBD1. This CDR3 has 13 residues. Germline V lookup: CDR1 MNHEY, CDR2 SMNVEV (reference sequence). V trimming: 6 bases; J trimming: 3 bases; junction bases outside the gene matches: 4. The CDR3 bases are TGTGCCAGCAGCGTCGACAGGGACTATGGCTACACCTTC. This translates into CASSVDRDYGYTF.

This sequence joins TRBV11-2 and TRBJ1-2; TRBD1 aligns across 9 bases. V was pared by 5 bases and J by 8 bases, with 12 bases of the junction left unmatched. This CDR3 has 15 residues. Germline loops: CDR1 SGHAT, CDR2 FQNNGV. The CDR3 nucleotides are TGTGCCAGCAGCATACAAACGGACAGGGGCATCGGCTACACCTTC. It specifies CASSIQTDRGIGYTF. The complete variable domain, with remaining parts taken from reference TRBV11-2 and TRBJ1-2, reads EAGVAQSPRYKIIEKRQSVAFWCNPISGHATLYWYQQILGQGPKLLIQFQNNGVVDDSQLPKDRFSAERLKGVDSTLKIQPAKLEDSAVYLCASSIQTDRGIGYTFGSGTRLTVV.

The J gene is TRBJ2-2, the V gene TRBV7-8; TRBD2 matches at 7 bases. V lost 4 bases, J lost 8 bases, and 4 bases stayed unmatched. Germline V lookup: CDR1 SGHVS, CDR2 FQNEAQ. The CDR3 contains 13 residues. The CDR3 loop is CASSSTRGGELFF. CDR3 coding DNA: TGTGCCAGCAGCTCTACGCGGGGGGGGGAGCTGTTTTTT.

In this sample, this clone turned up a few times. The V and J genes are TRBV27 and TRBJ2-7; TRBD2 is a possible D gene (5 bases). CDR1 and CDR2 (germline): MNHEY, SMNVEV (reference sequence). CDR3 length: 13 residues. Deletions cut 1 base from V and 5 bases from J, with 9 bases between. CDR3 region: CASSLFLLDEQYF. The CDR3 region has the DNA TGTGCCAGCAGTTTATTTTTACTAGACGAGCAGTACTTC.

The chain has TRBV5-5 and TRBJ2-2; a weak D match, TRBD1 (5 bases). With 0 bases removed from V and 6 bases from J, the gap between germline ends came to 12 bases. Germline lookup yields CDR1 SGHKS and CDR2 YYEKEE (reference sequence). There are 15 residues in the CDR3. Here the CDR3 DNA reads TGTGCCAGCAGCTTGGTTGCAGGGTTCGCCGGGGAGCTGTTTTTT. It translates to CASSLVAGFAGELFF.

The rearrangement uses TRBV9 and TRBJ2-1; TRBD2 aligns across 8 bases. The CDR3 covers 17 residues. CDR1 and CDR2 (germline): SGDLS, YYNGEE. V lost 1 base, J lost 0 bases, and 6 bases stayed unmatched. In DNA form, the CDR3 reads TGTGCCAGCAGCGTACTCGGGGGGGCCTTCTCCTACAATGAGCAGTTCTTC. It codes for CASSVLGGAFSYNEQFF.

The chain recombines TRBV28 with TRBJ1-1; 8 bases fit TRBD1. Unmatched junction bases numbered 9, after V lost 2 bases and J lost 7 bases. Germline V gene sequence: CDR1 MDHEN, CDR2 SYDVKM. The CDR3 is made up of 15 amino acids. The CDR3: CASSLNRGIRNEAFF. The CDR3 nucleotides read TGTGCCAGCAGTTTAAACAGGGGGATCAGGAATGAAGCTTTCTTT.

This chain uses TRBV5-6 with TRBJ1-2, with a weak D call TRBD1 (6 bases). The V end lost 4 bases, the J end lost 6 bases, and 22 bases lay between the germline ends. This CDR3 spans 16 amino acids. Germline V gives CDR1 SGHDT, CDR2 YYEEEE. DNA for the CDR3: TGTGCCAGCAGCCTCATAGGGGGGGCTTTTATGGATGGCTACACCTTC. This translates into CASSLIGGAFMDGYTF. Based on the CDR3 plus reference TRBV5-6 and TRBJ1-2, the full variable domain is DAGVTQSPTHLIKTRGQQVTLRCSPKSGHDTVSWYQQALGQGPQFIFQYYEEEERQRGNFPDRFSGHQFPNYSSELNVNALLLGDSALYLCASSLIGGAFMDGYTFGSGTRLTVV.

The CDR3 bases are TGTGCCAGCAGGGGACAGGCGCCGAACACCGGGGAGCTGTTTTTT. Translating it yields CASRGQAPNTGELFF. J is TRBJ2-2 and V is TRBV2; 8 nucleotides align to TRBD1. The CDR3 covers 15 residues. The germline V gene has CDR1 SNHLY and CDR2 FYNNEI. V shed 6 bases and J 0 bases; nucleotides not matched to a gene: 3.

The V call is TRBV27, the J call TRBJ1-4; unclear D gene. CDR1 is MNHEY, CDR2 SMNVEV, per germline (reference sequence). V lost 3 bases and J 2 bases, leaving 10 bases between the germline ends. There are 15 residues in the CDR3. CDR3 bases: TGTGCCAGCAGTTTCTGGTCCGGGACTAATGAAAAACTGTTTTTT. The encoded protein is CASSFWSGTNEKLFF.

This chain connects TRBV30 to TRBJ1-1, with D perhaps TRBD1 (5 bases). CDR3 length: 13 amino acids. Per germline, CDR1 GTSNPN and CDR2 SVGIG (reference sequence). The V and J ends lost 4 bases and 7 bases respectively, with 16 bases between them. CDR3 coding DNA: TGTGCCTGGATCCCGACGACGGGGGTTGAAGCTTTCTTT. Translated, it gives CAWIPTTGVEAFF. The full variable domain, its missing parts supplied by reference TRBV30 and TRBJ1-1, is SQTIHQWPATLVQPVGSPLSLECTVEGTSNPNLYWYRQAAGRGLQLLFYSVGIGQISSEVPQNLSASRPQDRQFILSSKKLLLSDSGFYLCAWIPTTGVEAFFGQGTRLTVV.

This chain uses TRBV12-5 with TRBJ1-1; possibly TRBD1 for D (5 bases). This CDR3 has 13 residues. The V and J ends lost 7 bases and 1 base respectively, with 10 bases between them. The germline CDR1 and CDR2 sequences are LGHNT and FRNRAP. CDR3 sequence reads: CASVDSWNTEAFF. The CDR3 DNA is TGTGCTAGTGTTGACAGCTGGAACACTGAAGCTTTCTTT.

CDR3 sequence (DNA): TGTGCCAGTAGTCCCCCCGGGCTAGCGGGAGGTAAAGGATCCTACAATGAGCAGTTCTTC. Amino acid sequence: CASSPPGLAGGKGSYNEQFF. The rearrangement links TRBV19 to TRBJ2-1, with 11 bases lining up with TRBD2. The CDR3 has 20 residues. Trimming took 5 bases from V and 1 from J; bases not matched to a gene: 16. Germline CDR1 LNHDA, CDR2 SQIVND (reference sequence).

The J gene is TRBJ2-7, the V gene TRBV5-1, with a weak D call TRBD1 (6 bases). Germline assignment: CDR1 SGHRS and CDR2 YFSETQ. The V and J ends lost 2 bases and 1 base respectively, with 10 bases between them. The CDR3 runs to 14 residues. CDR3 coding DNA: TGCGCCAGCAGCTTTACAGGGAGTTCCTACGAGCAGTACTTC. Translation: CASSFTGSSYEQYF.

CDR3 in amino acids: CASSHMVGRGAYEQYF. The CDR3 nucleotides are TGTGCCAGCAGCCACATGGTAGGCCGGGGGGCCTACGAGCAGTACTTC. The chain joins TRBV3-1 (or the pseudogene TRBV3-2) to TRBJ2-7; 7 bases line up with TRBD2. The germline V gene has CDR1 LGHDT and CDR2 YNNKEL (reference sequence). CDR3 size: 16 residues. Trimming cost V 3 bases and J 2 bases; bases outside gene matches: 10.

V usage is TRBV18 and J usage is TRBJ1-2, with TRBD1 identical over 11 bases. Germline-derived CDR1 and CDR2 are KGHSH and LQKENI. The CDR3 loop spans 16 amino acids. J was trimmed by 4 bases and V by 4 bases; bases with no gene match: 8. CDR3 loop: CASSLAGTGGIYGYTF. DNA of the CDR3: TGTGCCAGCTCACTAGCCGGGACAGGGGGAATCTATGGCTACACCTTC. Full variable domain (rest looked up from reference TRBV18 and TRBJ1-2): NAGVMQNPRHLVRRRGQEARLRCSPMKGHSHVYWYRQLPEEGLKFMVYLQKENIIDESGMPKERFSAEFPKEGPSILRIQQVVRGDSAAYFCASSLAGTGGIYGYTFGSGTRLTVV.

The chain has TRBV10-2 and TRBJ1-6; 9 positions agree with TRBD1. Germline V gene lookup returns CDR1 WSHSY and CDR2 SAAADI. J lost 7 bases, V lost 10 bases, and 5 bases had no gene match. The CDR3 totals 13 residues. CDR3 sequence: CAIGDRENSPLHF. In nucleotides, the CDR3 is TGCGCCATTGGGGACAGGGAAAATTCACCCCTCCACTTT.

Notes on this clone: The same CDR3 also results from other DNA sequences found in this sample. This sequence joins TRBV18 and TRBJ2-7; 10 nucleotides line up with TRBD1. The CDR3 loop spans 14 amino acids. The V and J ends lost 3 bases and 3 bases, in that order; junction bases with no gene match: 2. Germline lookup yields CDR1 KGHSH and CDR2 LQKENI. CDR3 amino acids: CASSPGQGSYEQYF. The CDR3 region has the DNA TGTGCCAGCTCACCGGGACAGGGGAGCTACGAGCAGTACTTC.

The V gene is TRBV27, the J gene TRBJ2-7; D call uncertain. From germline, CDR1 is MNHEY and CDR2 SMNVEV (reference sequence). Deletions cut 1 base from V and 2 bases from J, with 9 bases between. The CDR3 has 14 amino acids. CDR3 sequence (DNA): TGTGCCAGCAGTTTATTGTCCAGTGCCTACGAGCAGTACTTC. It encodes CASSLLSSAYEQYF.

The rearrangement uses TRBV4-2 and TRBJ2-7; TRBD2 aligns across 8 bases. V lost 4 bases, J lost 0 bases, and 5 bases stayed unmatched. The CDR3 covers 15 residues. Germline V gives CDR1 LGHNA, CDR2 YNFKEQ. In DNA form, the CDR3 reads TGTGCCAGCAGCCCCGGACTAGCAGACTCCTACGAGCAGTACTTC. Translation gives CASSPGLADSYEQYF.

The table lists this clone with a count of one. The CDR3 reads CASSPRNEQFF. The CDR3 nucleotides read TGTGCCAGCAGTCCCAGGAATGAGCAGTTCTTC. The chain links TRBV6-5 to TRBJ2-1; no firm D call. The CDR3 runs 11 residues. The V end lost 5 bases, the J end lost 7 bases, and 6 bases lay between the germline ends. Germline CDR1 reads MNHEY; CDR2 reads SVGAGI.

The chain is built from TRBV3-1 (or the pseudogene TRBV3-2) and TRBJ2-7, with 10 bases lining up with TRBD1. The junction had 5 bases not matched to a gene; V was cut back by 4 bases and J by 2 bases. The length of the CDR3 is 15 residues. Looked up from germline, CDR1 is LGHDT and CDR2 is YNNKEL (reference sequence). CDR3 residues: CASSLGTGEAYEQYF. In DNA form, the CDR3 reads TGTGCCAGCAGCCTCGGGACAGGGGAGGCCTACGAGCAGTACTTC.

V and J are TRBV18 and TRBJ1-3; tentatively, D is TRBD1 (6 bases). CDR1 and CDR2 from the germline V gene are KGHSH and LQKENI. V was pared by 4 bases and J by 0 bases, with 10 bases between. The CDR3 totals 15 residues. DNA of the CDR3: TGTGCCAGCTCACTGGGGGCCTTCTCTGGAAACACCATATATTTT. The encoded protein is CASSLGAFSGNTIYF.

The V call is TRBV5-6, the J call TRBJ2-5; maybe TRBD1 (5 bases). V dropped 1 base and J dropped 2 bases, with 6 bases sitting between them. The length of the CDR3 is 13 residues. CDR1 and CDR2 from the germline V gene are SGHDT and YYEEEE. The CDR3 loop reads CASSLRQQETQYF. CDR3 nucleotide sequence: TGTGCCAGCAGCTTGCGACAGCAAGAGACCCAGTACTTC.

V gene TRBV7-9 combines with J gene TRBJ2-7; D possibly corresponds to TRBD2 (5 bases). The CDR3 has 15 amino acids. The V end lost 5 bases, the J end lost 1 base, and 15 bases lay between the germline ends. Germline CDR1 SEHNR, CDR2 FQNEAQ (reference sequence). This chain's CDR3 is CASSPNAGSSYEQYF. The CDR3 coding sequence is TGTGCCAGCAGCCCCAACGCGGGCAGTTCCTACGAGCAGTACTTC.

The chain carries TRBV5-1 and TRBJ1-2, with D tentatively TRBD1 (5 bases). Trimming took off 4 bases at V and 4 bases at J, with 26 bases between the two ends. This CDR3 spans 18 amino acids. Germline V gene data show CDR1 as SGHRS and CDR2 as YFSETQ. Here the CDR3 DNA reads TGCGCCAGCAGCGAACGTTTGGGGCGTCTGAAACCTCTCTATGGCTACACCTTC. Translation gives CASSERLGRLKPLYGYTF.

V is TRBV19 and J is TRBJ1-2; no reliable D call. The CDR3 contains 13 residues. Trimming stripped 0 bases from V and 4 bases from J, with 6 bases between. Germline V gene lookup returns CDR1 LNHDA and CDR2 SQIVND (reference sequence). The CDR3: CASSIDRSYGYTF. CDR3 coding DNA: TGTGCCAGTAGTATAGATCGCAGCTATGGCTACACCTTC.

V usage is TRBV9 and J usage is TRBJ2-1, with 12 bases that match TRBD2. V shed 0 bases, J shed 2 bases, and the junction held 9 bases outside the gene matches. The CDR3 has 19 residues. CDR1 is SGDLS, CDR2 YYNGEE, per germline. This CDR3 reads CASSVALSPSGRAYNEQFF. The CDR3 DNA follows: TGTGCCAGCAGCGTAGCCCTCTCACCTAGCGGGAGGGCCTACAATGAGCAGTTCTTC.

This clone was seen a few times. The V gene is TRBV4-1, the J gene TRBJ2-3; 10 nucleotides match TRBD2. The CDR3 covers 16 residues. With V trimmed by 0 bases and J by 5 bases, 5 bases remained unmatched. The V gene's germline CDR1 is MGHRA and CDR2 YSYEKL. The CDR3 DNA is TGCGCCAGCAGCCAAGACCGCAGCGGGGGGGTAGATACGCAGTATTTT. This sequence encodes CASSQDRSGGVDTQYF.

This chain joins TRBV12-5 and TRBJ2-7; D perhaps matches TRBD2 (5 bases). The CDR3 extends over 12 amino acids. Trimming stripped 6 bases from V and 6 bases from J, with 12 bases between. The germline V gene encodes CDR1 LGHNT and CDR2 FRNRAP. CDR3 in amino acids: CASGLSGVEQYF. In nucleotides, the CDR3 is TGTGCTAGTGGCCTCTCCGGGGTCGAGCAGTACTTC. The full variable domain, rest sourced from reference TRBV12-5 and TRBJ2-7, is DARVTQTPRHKVTEMGQEVTMRCQPILGHNTVFWYRQTMMQGLELLAYFRNRAPLDDSGMPKDRFSAEMPDATLATLKIQPSEPRDSAVYFCASGLSGVEQYFGPGTRLTVT.